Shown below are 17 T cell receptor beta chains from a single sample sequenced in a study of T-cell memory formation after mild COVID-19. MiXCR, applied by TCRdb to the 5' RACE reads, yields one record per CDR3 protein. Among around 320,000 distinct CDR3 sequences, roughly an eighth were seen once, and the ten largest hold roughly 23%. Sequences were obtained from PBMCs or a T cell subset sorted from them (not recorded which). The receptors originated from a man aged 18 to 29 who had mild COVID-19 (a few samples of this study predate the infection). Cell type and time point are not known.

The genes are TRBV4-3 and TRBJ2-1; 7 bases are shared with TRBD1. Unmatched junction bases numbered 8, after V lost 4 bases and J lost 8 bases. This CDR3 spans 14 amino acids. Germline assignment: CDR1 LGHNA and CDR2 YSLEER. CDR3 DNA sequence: TGCGCCAGCAGCCCTCGGGACAGTTGGGATGAGCAGTTCTTC. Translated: CASSPRDSWDEQFF.

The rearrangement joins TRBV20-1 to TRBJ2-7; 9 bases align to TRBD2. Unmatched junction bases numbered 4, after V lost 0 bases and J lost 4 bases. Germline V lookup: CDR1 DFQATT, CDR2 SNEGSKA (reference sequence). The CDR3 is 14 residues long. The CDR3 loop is CSARDQRGVYEQYV. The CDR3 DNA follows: TGCAGTGCTAGAGATCAGCGGGGGGTTTACGAGCAGTACGTC.

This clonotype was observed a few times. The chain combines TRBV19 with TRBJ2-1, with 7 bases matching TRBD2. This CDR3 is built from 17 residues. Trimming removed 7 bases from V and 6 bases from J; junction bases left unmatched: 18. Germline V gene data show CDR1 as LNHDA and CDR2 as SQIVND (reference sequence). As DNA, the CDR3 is TGTGCCAGTACGATAGCGGGTACACCGTTCGGACCCAATGAGCAGTTCTTC. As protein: CASTIAGTPFGPNEQFF.

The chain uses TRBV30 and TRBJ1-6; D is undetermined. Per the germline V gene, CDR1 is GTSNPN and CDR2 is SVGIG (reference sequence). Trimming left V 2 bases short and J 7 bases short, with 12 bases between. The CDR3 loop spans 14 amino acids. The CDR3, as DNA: TGTGCCTGGAGTCACTGGACTGAGAATTCACCCCTCCACTTT. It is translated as CAWSHWTENSPLHF.

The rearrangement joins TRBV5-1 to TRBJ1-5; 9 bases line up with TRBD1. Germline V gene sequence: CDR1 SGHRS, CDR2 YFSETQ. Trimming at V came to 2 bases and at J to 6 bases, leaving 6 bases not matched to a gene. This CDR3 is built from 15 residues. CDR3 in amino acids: CASSFTGGVGQPQHF. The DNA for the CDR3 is TGCGCCAGCAGCTTTACAGGGGGCGTAGGTCAGCCCCAGCATTTT.

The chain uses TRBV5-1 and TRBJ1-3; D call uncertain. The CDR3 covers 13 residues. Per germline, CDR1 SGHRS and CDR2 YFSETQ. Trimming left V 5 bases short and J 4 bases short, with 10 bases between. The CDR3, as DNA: TGCGCCAGCAGGGAAACCGGGGGAAACACCATATATTTT. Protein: CASRETGGNTIYF.

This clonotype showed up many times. Here the CDR3 reads CASSSRGGGETQYF. CDR3 coding DNA: TGCGCCAGCAGCTCGCGCGGCGGCGGGGAGACCCAGTACTTC. The J gene is TRBJ2-5, the V gene TRBV5-1; TRBD2 might be the D (5 bases). This CDR3 region has 14 residues. Trimming shortened V by 3 bases and J by 5 bases, and 14 bases separated the two germline ends. The germline CDR1 and CDR2 sequences are SGHRS and YFSETQ.

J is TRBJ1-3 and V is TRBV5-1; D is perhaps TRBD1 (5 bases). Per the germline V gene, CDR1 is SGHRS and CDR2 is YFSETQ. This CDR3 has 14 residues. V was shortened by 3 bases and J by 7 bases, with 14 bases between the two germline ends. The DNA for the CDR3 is TGCGCCAGCAGCTCCTCCGGGGGGAGCAACACCATATATTTT. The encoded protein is CASSSSGGSNTIYF.

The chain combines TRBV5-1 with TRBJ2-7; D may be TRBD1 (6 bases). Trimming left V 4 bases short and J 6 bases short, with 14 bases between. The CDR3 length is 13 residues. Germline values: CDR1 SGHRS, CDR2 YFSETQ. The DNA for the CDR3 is TGCGCCAGCAGCGTAAGACAGGTCCGCGAGCAGTACGTC. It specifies CASSVRQVREQYV.

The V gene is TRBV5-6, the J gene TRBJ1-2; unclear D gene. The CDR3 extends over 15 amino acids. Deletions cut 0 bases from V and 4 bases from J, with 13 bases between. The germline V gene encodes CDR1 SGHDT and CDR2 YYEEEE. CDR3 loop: CASSLDPPGSYGYTF. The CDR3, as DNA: TGTGCCAGCAGCTTGGATCCTCCCGGAAGCTATGGCTACACCTTC.

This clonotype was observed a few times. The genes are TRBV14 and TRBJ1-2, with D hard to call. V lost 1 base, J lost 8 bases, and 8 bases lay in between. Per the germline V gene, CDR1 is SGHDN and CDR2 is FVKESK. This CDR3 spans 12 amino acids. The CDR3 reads CASSQAARGYTF. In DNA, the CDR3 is TGTGCCAGCAGCCAAGCGGCACGGGGCTACACCTTC.

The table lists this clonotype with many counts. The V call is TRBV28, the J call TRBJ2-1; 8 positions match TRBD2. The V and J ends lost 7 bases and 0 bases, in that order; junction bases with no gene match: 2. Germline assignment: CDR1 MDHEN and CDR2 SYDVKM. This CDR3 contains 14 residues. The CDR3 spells CASNSGASYNEQFF. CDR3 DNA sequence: TGTGCCAGCAATAGCGGGGCCTCCTACAATGAGCAGTTCTTC.

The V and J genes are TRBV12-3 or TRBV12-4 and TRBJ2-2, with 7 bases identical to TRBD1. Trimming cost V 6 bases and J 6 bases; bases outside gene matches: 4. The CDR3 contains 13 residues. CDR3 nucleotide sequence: TGTGCCAGCAGGTCCACAGGGGCCGGGGAGCTGTTTTTT. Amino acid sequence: CASRSTGAGELFF.

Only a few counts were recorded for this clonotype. CDR3 in DNA: TGTGCCTGTCCGTCGGGAGGGGGGGCGGATACGCAGTATTTT. Its protein is CACPSGGGADTQYF. The rearrangement uses TRBV30 and TRBJ2-3; 8 bases map to TRBD2. The V and J ends lost 6 bases and 6 bases, in that order; junction bases with no gene match: 11. Germline values: CDR1 GTSNPN, CDR2 SVGIG (reference sequence). CDR3 size: 14 residues.

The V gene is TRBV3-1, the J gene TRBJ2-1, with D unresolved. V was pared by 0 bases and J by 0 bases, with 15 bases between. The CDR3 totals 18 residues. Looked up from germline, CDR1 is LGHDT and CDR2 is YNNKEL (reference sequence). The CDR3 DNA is TGTGCCAGCAGCCAAGATCTAAGGCGGTTGAGCTCCTACAATGAGCAGTTCTTC. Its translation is CASSQDLRRLSSYNEQFF.

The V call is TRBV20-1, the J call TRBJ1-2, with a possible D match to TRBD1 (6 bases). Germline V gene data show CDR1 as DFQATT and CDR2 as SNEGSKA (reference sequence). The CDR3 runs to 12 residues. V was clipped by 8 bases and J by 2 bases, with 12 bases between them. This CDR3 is CSMGTPNYGYTF. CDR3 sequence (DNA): TGCAGTATGGGGACACCGAACTATGGCTACACCTTC.

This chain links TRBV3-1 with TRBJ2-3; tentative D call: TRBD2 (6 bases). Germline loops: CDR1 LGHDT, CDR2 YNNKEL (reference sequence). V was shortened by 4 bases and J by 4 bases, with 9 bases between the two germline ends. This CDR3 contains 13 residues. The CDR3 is CASSPREPDTQYF. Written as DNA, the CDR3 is TGTGCCAGCAGCCCTCGGGAGCCAGATACGCAGTATTTT.